A single sample is the source of the 2 T cell receptor beta chains below, sequenced in a study of blood T cell repertoires in COVID-19 (dated by TCRdb to about 2020). The library was generated by the immunoSEQ multiplex PCR assay. In TCRdb, the immuneACCESS table is reduced to in-frame sequences with V and J assigned. These tables do not hold every clone; where another copy was compared, an unresolved V gene accounts for under half, and the others remain unexplained. Across this sample there are about 240,000 clones, with about four fifths seen only once. The ten top clones hold approximately 3.5% of the sample. Sequencing was performed on peripheral blood. These receptors were obtained from a woman aged 18-35 years with acute or convalescent COVID-19.

The chain links TRBV19 to TRBJ2-3, with D perhaps matching TRBD2 (5 bases). The CDR3 is 13 residues long. The germline V and J ends were trimmed by 9 bases and 1 base, with 11 bases remaining between them. Per the germline V gene, CDR1 is LNHDA and CDR2 is SQIVND (reference sequence). CDR3 protein: CASRTRGTDTQYF. The CDR3 DNA reads TGTGCCAGCAGGACGAGGGGCACAGATACGCAGTATTTT.

This clone has at least ten counts. The chain combines TRBV18 with TRBJ2-7; TRBD2 agrees at 7 bases. This CDR3 comprises 14 residues. Trimming at V came to 5 bases and at J to 4 bases, leaving 8 bases not matched to a gene. Germline CDR1 reads KGHSH; CDR2 reads LQKENI. The CDR3 region is CASSSGQGGYEQYF. CDR3 sequence (DNA): TGTGCCAGCTCATCAGGGCAGGGAGGGTACGAGCAGTACTTC.